The 2 T cell receptor beta chains below all came from one sample that was sequenced in a study of control samples from healthy donors and cancer patients. Profiling relied on immunoSEQ multiplex PCR, and the TCRdb table lists in-frame clones only, not all of them. The sample contains roughly 150,000 clones, roughly 92% of which appear only once. Sequencing was done on a sample of blood. The receptors were sampled from a man aged 50-60 years in good health.

This chain uses TRBV5-4 with TRBJ1-1; 8 positions agree with TRBD1. This CDR3 has 15 residues. Germline V CDR1 and CDR2: SGHNT, YYREEE (reference sequence). Trimming removed 6 bases from V and 1 base from J; junction bases left unmatched: 8. The CDR3: CASTLRQGPNTEAFF. The CDR3 DNA is TGTGCCAGCACCCTCCGACAGGGGCCGAACACTGAAGCTTTCTTT.

As regards this clone: One junction end disagrees with the germline gene, perhaps due to a read error. This sequence joins TRBV6-1 and TRBJ2-3; 7 bases agree with TRBD1. This CDR3 has 16 amino acids. CDR1 is MNHNS, CDR2 SASEGT, per germline. CDR3 protein: CASSEWQGVGTDTQYF. The CDR3 DNA follows: TGTGCCAGTAGTGAATGGCAGGGGGTAGGCACAGATACGCAGTATTTT.